Listed here are 21 T cell receptor beta chains from one sample, sequenced in a study of T cell repertoires in cytomegalovirus infection. TCRdb reprocessed the reads with MiXCR, giving one entry per CDR3 protein. The sample includes roughly 990,000 distinct CDR3 sequences, around 30% of them seen just once. For these TCRs, the target antigens are not known. Sequencing used cultured CD8+ T cells from PBMCs, obtained from culture after CMV antigen stimulation. The receptor source for this set is a human donor in good health (CMV status not recorded). Some clones in this sample may be carry-over from other donors' samples.

This sequence joins TRBV7-4 and TRBJ1-4; possibly TRBD1 for D (5 bases). Trimming removed 5 bases from V and 8 bases from J, with 18 bases in between. The CDR3 length is 15 residues. Germline V gene sequence: CDR1 SGHVT, CDR2 SQSDAQ. Here the CDR3 reads CASSGRTGEREKLFF. For the CDR3, the DNA is TGTGCCAGCAGCGGGAGAACGGGGGAGAGGGAAAAACTGTTTTTT.

This clonotype was seen repeatedly, ten times or more. J is TRBJ2-5 and V is TRBV7-6; D is ambiguous. The V and J ends lost 7 bases and 5 bases respectively, with 20 bases between them. The CDR3 runs to 15 residues. Germline values: CDR1 SGHVS, CDR2 FNYEAQ. CDR3 DNA: TGTGCCAGCACCCCTGGGCCTCCGGACGGGGAGACCCAGTACTTC. Protein sequence: CASTPGPPDGETQYF.

The gene calls are TRBV5-6 and TRBJ2-3; 9 nucleotides agree with TRBD1. The CDR3 consists of 14 residues. Germline V CDR1 and CDR2: SGHDT, YYEEEE. Germline trimming cut 6 bases from V and 4 bases from J; bases unmatched to any gene: 6. CDR3 protein: CASTGTGRADTQYF. CDR3 bases: TGTGCCAGCACCGGGACAGGGCGAGCAGATACGCAGTATTTT.

The chain uses TRBV7-8 and TRBJ2-7, with 11 bases identical to TRBD2. From germline, CDR1 is SGHVS and CDR2 FQNEAQ. The CDR3 consists of 17 residues. The CDR3 reads CANSLARLTSGEYEQYV. As DNA, the CDR3 is TGTGCCAACAGCTTAGCGCGTCTGACTAGCGGGGAATACGAGCAGTACGTC.

Remarks on this clonotype: The germline gene is not matched at one end of the junction; a read error may be the cause. CDR3 in DNA: TGCGCCAACAGCCGCGTTAGCGGGGGTTCCGAGCAGTACTTC. Translated, it gives CANSRVSGGSEQYF. The chain recombines TRBV4-1 with TRBJ2-7, with 9 bases aligning to TRBD2. The CDR3 spans 14 residues. Germline CDR1 MGHRA, CDR2 YSYEKL.

This clonotype showed up many times. The chain recombines TRBV7-6 with TRBJ2-3; D is undetermined. V lost 1 base and J 4 bases, leaving 3 bases between the germline ends. The CDR3 runs 12 residues. Germline CDR1 and CDR2: SGHVS and FNYEAQ. The CDR3 here is CASSLGADTQYF. The CDR3, as DNA: TGTGCCAGCAGCTTAGGGGCAGATACGCAGTATTTT.

The V and J genes are TRBV6-5 and TRBJ2-3; TRBD2 agrees at 14 bases. The germline V gene encodes CDR1 MNHEY and CDR2 SVGAGI. V shed 0 bases and J 3 bases; nucleotides not matched to a gene: 8. The CDR3 spans 19 residues. As DNA, the CDR3 is TGTGCCAGCAGTTACTCTGTGGCTGGGACTAGCGGGGGTACAGATACGCAGTATTTT. Its translation: CASSYSVAGTSGGTDTQYF.

The chain is built from TRBV12-3 or TRBV12-4 and TRBJ1-2; 7 bases are shared with TRBD1. There are 14 residues in the CDR3. The ends lost 0 bases at V and 6 bases at J; junction bases unmatched: 4. The chain's CDR3 is CASSLAPGGDGYTF. DNA for the CDR3: TGTGCCAGCAGTTTAGCCCCAGGGGGGGATGGCTACACCTTC.

The J gene is TRBJ1-2, the V gene TRBV27; D is ambiguous. CDR1 and CDR2 from the germline V gene are MNHEY and SMNVEV (reference sequence). Trimming removed 2 bases at V and 8 bases at J, with 18 bases between. The CDR3 extends over 15 amino acids. The CDR3: CASSLIGGRSGGYTF. The CDR3, as DNA: TGTGCCAGCAGTTTAATAGGAGGCAGGTCGGGAGGCTACACCTTC.

This clonotype was observed a handful of times. The rearrangement uses TRBV20-1 and TRBJ2-7; D may correspond to TRBD1 or TRBD2 (5 bases each). Germline CDR1 and CDR2: DFQATT and SNEGSKA (reference sequence). The CDR3 has 14 residues. V lost 6 bases to trimming and J lost 5 bases, with 20 bases between them. The CDR3 here is CSASRDPGIHEQYF. CDR3 sequence (DNA): TGCAGTGCCAGCCGGGACCCCGGGATCCACGAGCAGTACTTC.

The J gene is TRBJ1-1, the V gene TRBV6-4, with TRBD1 as a possible D gene (6 bases). CDR3 length: 17 residues. Germline V gene lookup returns CDR1 MRHNA and CDR2 SNTAGT. The germline V and J ends were trimmed by 0 bases and 0 bases, with 14 bases remaining between them. The DNA of the CDR3 is TGTGCCAGCAGTGACTCTCATATACAGGGCATGAACACTGAAGCTTTCTTT. It encodes CASSDSHIQGMNTEAFF.

The genes are TRBV7-8 and TRBJ2-2; 8 nucleotides line up with TRBD1. CDR1 is SGHVS, CDR2 FQNEAQ, per germline. Unmatched junction bases numbered 9, after V lost 5 bases and J lost 4 bases. This CDR3 region has 16 residues. The CDR3 DNA reads as TGTGCCAGCAGCCCATCCCAGGGGGCGGTCACCGGGGAGCTGTTTTTT. Protein sequence: CASSPSQGAVTGELFF.

The sample holds a few counts of this clonotype. The chain employs TRBV19 and TRBJ1-2; D perhaps matches TRBD1 (6 bases). This CDR3 has 17 amino acids. Germline V gives CDR1 LNHDA, CDR2 SQIVND (reference sequence). V was cut by 5 bases and J by 0 bases, with 19 bases left in between. DNA for the CDR3: TGTGCCAGTAGTCCATTAGGTCAGGGGACGACTAACTATGGCTACACCTTC. Translating gives CASSPLGQGTTNYGYTF.

This CDR3 is CSARDIAGTSNTEAFF. As DNA, the CDR3 is TGCAGTGCTAGAGATATAGCGGGGACGTCTAACACTGAAGCTTTCTTT. The chain is built from TRBV20-1 and TRBJ1-1, with D perhaps TRBD1 (5 bases). V gave up 0 bases and J gave up 2 bases, with 16 bases separating them. CDR3 length equals 16 residues. CDR1 and CDR2 from the germline V gene are DFQATT and SNEGSKA (reference sequence).

This clonotype came up many times. V and J are TRBV7-8 and TRBJ2-5; possibly TRBD1 or TRBD2 for D (7 bases each). The V and J ends lost 8 bases and 2 bases respectively, with 18 bases between them. The CDR3 extends over 15 amino acids. CDR1 is SGHVS and CDR2 is FQNEAQ in the germline V gene. The CDR3 DNA is TGTGCCAGCTCAGGGGGGGGCCTATTTCAAGAGACCCAGTACTTC. This translates into CASSGGGLFQETQYF.

The chain links TRBV27 to TRBJ2-1; 9 positions match TRBD1. The V segment lost 4 bases and the J segment 9 bases; nucleotides outside the gene matches: 10. In germline, CDR1 is MNHEY, CDR2 SMNVEV (reference sequence). This CDR3 is built from 15 residues. CDR3 in amino acids: CASSSPGQGFSEQFF. CDR3 sequence (DNA): TGTGCCAGCAGTTCGCCGGGACAGGGTTTCAGTGAGCAGTTCTTC.

The chain employs TRBV5-6 and TRBJ2-7; D is tentatively TRBD1 or TRBD2 (6 bases each). Trimming took 0 bases from V and 2 from J, leaving 15 bases between them. There are 16 residues in the CDR3. Germline values: CDR1 SGHDT, CDR2 YYEEEE. The CDR3 coding sequence is TGTGCCAGCAGCTTGGCCTGGGAGGACAGCCCCTACGAGCAGTACGTC. This gives the protein CASSLAWEDSPYEQYV.

This clonotype has more than one count but fewer than ten. The chain recombines TRBV4-3 with TRBJ1-1; 7 positions match TRBD1. The CDR3 spans 14 residues. The germline V gene encodes CDR1 LGHNA and CDR2 YSLEER. V lost 0 bases and J lost 7; bases outside the gene matches: 5. The chain's CDR3 is CASSQETGTDEAFF. The DNA for the CDR3 is TGCGCCAGCAGCCAAGAGACCGGGACAGATGAAGCTTTCTTT.

V is TRBV6-5 and J is TRBJ2-3; D might be TRBD1 (6 bases). Germline CDR1 and CDR2: MNHEY and SVGAGI. Trimming removed 5 bases from V and 1 base from J, with 13 bases in between. The CDR3 contains 15 residues. The CDR3 DNA sequence: TGTGCCAGCAGTACACAGGGATATGGCACAGATACGCAGTATTTT. It yields the protein CASSTQGYGTDTQYF.

This clonotype was seen at least ten times. The chain uses TRBV7-2 and TRBJ2-3; D unresolved. The ends were cut back, 1 base at V and 3 bases at J, with 11 bases in the middle. The CDR3 contains 15 residues. The germline V gene has CDR1 SGHTA and CDR2 FQGNSA. The CDR3 DNA is TGTGCCAGCAGCTTAGGTGGGCTATTGACAGATACGCAGTATTTT. Amino acids: CASSLGGLLTDTQYF.

Concerning this clonotype: Relative to the germline gene, one junction end is altered; a read error may explain this. The CDR3 nucleotides read TGCAGCGTTTGGGGGACAGGACAAGACACCGGGGAGCGGTTTTTT. It encodes CSVWGTGQDTGERFF. The gene calls are TRBV29-1 and TRBJ2-2, with 8 bases that match TRBD1. The CDR3 has 15 residues. CDR1 is SQVTM and CDR2 is ANQGSEA in the germline V gene.